This T cell receptor (beta chain) was sequenced in a study of neoadjuvant nivolumab and ipilimumab in lung cancer. The study, taken as a whole, reports: Only a single major-pathologic-response sample was available for clonality analysis.

Profiled with immunoSEQ multiplex PCR; TCRdb holds only in-frame clones, not every one. The data show tens of thousands of clones, more than 70% seen once. Comments on this clone: Its specificity is unknown.

This clonotype was sampled from an adult with non-small cell lung cancer. The sequencing here drew on peripheral blood, taken before neoadjuvant nivolumab, alone or with ipilimumab.

As DNA, the CDR3 is TGTGCCAGCAGTTCGCGGGGGGATTACAATGAGCAGTTCTTC. Its protein is CASSSRGDYNEQFF. The V call is TRBV6-6, the J call TRBJ2-1, with 8 bases identical to TRBD2. The J segment lost 4 bases and the V segment lost 4 bases, leaving 3 bases of the junction unmatched. In germline, CDR1 is MNHNY, CDR2 SVGAGI (reference sequence). This CDR3 is built from 14 residues.